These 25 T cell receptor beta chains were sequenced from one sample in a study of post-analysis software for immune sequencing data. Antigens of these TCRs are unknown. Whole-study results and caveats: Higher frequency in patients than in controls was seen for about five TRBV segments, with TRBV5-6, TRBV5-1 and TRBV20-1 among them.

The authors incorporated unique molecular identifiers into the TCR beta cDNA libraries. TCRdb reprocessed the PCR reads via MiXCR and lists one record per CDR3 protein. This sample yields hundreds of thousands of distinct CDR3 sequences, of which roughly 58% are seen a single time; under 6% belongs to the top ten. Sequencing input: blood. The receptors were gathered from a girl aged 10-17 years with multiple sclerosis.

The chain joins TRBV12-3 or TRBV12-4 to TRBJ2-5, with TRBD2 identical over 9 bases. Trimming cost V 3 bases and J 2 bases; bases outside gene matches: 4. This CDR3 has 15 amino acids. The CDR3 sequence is CASSFPSGAQETQYF. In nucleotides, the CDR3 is TGTGCCAGCAGTTTTCCTAGCGGGGCTCAAGAGACCCAGTACTTC.

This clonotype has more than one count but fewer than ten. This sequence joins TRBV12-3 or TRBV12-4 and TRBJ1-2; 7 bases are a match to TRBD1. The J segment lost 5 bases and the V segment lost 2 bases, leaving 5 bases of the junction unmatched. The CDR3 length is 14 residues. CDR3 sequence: CASSLRNRGYGYTF. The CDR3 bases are TGTGCCAGCAGTTTAAGGAACAGGGGATATGGCTACACCTTC.

CDR3 region: CSVVPGVVHEQYF. The DNA of the CDR3 is TGCAGCGTTGTCCCGGGTGTCGTCCACGAGCAGTACTTC. The chain uses TRBV29-1 and TRBJ2-5; D gene uncertain. The closer fit of TRBJ2-7 to the DNA end suggests the J call may be wrong. Germline V CDR1 and CDR2: SQVTM, ANQGSEA. CDR3 length: 13 amino acids.

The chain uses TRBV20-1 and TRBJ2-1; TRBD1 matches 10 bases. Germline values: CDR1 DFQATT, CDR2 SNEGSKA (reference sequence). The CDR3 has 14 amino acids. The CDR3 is CSIRTGGSYNEQFF. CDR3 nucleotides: TGCAGCATAAGGACAGGGGGTTCCTACAATGAGCAGTTCTTC.

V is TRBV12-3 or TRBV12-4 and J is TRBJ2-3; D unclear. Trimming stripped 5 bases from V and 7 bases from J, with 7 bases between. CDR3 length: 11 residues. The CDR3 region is CASSVSNTQYF. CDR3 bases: TGTGCCAGCAGTGTATCTAATACGCAGTATTTT.

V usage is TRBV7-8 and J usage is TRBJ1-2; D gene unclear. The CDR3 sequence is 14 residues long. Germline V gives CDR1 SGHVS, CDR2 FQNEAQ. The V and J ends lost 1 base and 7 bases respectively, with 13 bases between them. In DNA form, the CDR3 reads TGTGCCAGCAGCTTAGTCCGAGGCCCCAGTGGCTACACCTTC. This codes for CASSLVRGPSGYTF.

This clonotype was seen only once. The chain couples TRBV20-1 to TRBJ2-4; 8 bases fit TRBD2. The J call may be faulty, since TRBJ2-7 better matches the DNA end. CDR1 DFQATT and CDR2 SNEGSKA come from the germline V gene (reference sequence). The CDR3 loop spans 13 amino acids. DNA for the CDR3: TGCAGTGTACAGCGGGAGCTTAACGACGAGCAGTACTTC. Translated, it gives CSVQRELNDEQYF.

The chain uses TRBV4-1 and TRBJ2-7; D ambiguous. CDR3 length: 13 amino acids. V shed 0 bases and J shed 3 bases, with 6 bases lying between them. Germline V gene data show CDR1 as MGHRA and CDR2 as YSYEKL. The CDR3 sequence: CASSQEVFYEQYF. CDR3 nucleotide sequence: TGCGCCAGCAGCCAAGAAGTTTTCTACGAGCAGTACTTC.

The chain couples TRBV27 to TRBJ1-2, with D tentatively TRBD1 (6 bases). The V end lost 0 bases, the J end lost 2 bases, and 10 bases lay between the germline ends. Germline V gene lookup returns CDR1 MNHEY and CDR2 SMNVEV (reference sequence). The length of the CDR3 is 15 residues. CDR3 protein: CASSLSFGGNYGYTF. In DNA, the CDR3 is TGTGCCAGCAGTTTATCGTTTGGGGGCAACTATGGCTACACCTTC.

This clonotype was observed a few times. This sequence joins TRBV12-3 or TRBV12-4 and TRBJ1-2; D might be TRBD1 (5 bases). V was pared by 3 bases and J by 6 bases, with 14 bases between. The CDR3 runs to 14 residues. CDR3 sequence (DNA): TGTGCCAGCAGTTTTCGCAGGGAATCAGATGGCTACACCTTC. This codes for CASSFRRESDGYTF.

The DNA for the CDR3 is TGTGCCAGCTCACCACCGCCTAGCGGGCGGACTAATGAGCAGTTCTTC. Translating gives CASSPPPSGRTNEQFF. The chain recombines TRBV18 with TRBJ2-1; TRBD2 matches 8 bases. The CDR3 is made up of 16 amino acids. J lost 7 bases, V lost 0 bases, and 8 bases had no gene match. Germline V gene sequence: CDR1 KGHSH, CDR2 LQKENI.

CDR3 nucleotide sequence: TGTGCCAGCAGTTACTCGACGCTCGGGGACGAGCAGTACTTC. The encoded protein is CASSYSTLGDEQYF. This chain links TRBV6-6 with TRBJ2-7; possibly TRBD2 for D (5 bases). The germline CDR1 and CDR2 sequences are MNHNY and SVGAGI (reference sequence). CDR3 length equals 14 residues. V was cut by 0 bases and J by 5 bases, with 11 bases left in between.

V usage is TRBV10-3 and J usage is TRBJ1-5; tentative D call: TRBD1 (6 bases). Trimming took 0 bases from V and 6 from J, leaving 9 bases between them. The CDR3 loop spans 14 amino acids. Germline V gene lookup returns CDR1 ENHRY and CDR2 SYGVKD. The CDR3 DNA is TGTGCCATCAGTGAGTCACAGGGAGGTCAGCCCCAGCATTTT. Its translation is CAISESQGGQPQHF.

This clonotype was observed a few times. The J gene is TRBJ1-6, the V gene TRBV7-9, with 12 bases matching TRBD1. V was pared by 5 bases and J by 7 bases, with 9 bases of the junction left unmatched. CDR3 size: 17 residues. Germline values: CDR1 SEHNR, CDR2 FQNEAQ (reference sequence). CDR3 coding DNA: TGTGCCAGCAGCCCCGGGACAGGGGGCGCCGGGAATTCACCCCTCCACTTT. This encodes CASSPGTGGAGNSPLHF.

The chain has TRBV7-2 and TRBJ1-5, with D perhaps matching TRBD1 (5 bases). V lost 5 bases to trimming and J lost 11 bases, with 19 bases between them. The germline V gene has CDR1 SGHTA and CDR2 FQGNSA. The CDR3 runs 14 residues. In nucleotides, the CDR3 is TGTGCCAGCAGCGGAAGGGCCGAAGTAGGGGCCCAGCATTTT. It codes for CASSGRAEVGAQHF.

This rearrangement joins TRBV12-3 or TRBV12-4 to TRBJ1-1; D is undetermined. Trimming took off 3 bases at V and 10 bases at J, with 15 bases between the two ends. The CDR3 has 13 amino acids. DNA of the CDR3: TGTGCCAGCAGTTTGGCAGTCGGGTCGCGAGCTTTCTTT. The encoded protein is CASSLAVGSRAFF.

CDR3 in DNA: TGTGCCAGCAGCCTGGACAGTCATCAAGAGACCCAGTACTTC. It codes for CASSLDSHQETQYF. The chain couples TRBV9 to TRBJ2-5, with D perhaps TRBD1 (6 bases). The CDR3 consists of 14 residues. The germline gives CDR1 SGDLS, CDR2 YYNGEE. The V end lost 4 bases, the J end lost 2 bases, and 12 bases lay between the germline ends.

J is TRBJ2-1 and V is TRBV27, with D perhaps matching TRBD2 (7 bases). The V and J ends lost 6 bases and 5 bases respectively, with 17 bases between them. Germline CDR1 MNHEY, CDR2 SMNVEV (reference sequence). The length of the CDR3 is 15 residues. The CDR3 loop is CASRRTGGSDNEQFF. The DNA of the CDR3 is TGTGCCAGCAGACGGACGGGGGGCAGCGACAATGAGCAGTTCTTC.

DNA of the CDR3: TGTGCCAGCTCACTGTTTACCCAAATAAGCAGCACAGATACGCAGTATTTT. This gives the protein CASSLFTQISSTDTQYF. The V and J genes are TRBV18 and TRBJ2-3; D unclear. Germline V lookup: CDR1 KGHSH, CDR2 LQKENI. This CDR3 is built from 17 residues. V lost 4 bases to trimming and J lost 0 bases, with 17 bases between them.

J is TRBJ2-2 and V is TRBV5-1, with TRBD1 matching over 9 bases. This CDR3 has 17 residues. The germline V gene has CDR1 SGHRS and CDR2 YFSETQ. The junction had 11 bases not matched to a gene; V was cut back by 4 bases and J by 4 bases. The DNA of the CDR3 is TGCGCCAGCAGCCGTATAACAGGGGGCTCGGGCACCGGGGAGCTGTTTTTT. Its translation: CASSRITGGSGTGELFF.

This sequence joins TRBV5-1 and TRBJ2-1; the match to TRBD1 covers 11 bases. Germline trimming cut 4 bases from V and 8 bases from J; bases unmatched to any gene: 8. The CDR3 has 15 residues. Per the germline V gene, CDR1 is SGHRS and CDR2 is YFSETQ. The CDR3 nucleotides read TGCGCCAGCAGCCCCGGGACAGGGGGTTACGATGAGCAGTTCTTC. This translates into CASSPGTGGYDEQFF.

CDR3 sequence reads: CATSGRNNEQFF. The CDR3 coding sequence is TGTGCCACCAGTGGGCGGAACAATGAGCAGTTCTTC. The V call is TRBV24-1, the J call TRBJ2-1; D uncertain. The CDR3 contains 12 residues. Germline CDR1 is KGHDR and CDR2 is SFDVKD. Trimming stripped 5 bases from V and 5 bases from J, with 6 bases between.

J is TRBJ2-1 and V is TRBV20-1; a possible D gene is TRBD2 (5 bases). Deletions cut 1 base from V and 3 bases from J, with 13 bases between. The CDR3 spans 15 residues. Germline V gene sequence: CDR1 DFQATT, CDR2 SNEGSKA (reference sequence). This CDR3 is CSARVGSLGYNEQFF. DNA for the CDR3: TGCAGTGCTAGAGTAGGGAGCTTGGGCTACAATGAGCAGTTCTTC.

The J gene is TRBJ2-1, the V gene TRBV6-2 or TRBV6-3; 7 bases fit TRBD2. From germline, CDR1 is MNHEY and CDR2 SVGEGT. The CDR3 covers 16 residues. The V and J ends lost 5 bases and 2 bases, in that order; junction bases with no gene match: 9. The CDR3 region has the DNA TGTGCCAGCAGTGACCCACGAGCGGGACCCTACAATGAGCAGTTCTTC. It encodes CASSDPRAGPYNEQFF.

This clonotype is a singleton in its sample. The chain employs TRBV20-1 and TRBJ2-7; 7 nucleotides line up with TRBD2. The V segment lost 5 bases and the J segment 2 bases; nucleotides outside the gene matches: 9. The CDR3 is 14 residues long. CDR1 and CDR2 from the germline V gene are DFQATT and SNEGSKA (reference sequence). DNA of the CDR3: TGCAGTGCTCTGACTAGCTCAACGCCCTACGAGCAGTACTTC. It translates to CSALTSSTPYEQYF.